This T cell receptor (beta chain) was captured by sequencing in a study of cytomegalovirus exposure and HLA in healthy donors. Some clones are missing from TCRdb's copy, which holds only in-frame ones; the method was immunoSEQ multiplex PCR. In the table there are about 150,000 clones, roughly 84% of which are singletons. An approximately 130-subject validation cohort, separate from the approximately 670-subject first cohort, supplied the donors. The V end lost 1 base, the J end lost 3 bases, and 9 bases lay between the germline ends. CDR1 is LGHNA, CDR2 YNFKEQ, per germline. The CDR3 has 15 amino acids.

The chain couples TRBV4-2 to TRBJ1-4, with D perhaps matching TRBD1 (5 bases). The source material was PBMCs. This TCR derives from a human donor in good health. The CDR3 region is CASSQVGGANEKLFF. The CDR3 bases are TGTGCCAGCAGCCAAGTCGGAGGGGCTAATGAAAAACTGTTTTTT.